The 18 T cell receptor beta chains in this list originate from one sample, sequenced in a study of tissue T cells after allogeneic stem cell transplantation. The method was immunoSEQ multiplex PCR; TCRdb's version includes in-frame clones alone and lacks a portion of them. The table lists under 250 clones, about 63% of them singletons, with 25% to 30% in the top ten. Adult allogeneic hematopoietic cell transplant recipients with steroid-refractory graft-versus-host disease were prospectively enrolled for research autopsy. Sequenced here: rectal tissue, sampled at autopsy. Receptors were obtained from a male patient at least 60 years old with steroid-refractory graft-versus-host disease after an allogeneic stem cell transplant. The graft donor may have given rise to some T cells.

This chain joins TRBV19 and TRBJ1-6, with 11 bases identical to TRBD1. V was pared by 3 bases and J by 9 bases, with 4 bases of the junction left unmatched. Germline CDR1 LNHDA, CDR2 SQIVND (reference sequence). The CDR3 contains 15 residues. In DNA form, the CDR3 reads TGTGCCAGTAGTATCGGGACAGGGGGTTTTTCACCCCTCCACTTT. It encodes CASSIGTGGFSPLHF.

The chain couples TRBV9 to TRBJ1-1; the match to TRBD1 covers 8 bases. Germline V gene data show CDR1 as SGDLS and CDR2 as YYNGEE. V lost 3 bases, J lost 3 bases, and 1 base stayed unmatched. The CDR3 is made up of 13 amino acids. The CDR3 DNA sequence: TGTGCCAGCAGCGCGGGACAGGACACTGAAGCTTTCTTT. Protein product: CASSAGQDTEAFF.

The chain couples TRBV20-1 to TRBJ2-1; D uncertain. CDR1 and CDR2 (germline): DFQATT, SNEGSKA (reference sequence). V lost 3 bases and J 10 bases, leaving 10 bases between the germline ends. CDR3 length equals 11 residues. As DNA, the CDR3 is TGCAGTGCTAGGGATGCAAGGGAGCAGTTCTTC. Its protein is CSARDAREQFF.

This clone appeared a few times. V and J are TRBV14 and TRBJ2-7; the match to TRBD1 covers 7 bases. The junction had 8 bases not matched to a gene; V was cut back by 1 base and J by 2 bases. Germline V gives CDR1 SGHDN, CDR2 FVKESK. The CDR3 loop spans 16 amino acids. The CDR3 reads CASSQAWGTATYEQYF. The DNA for the CDR3 is TGTGCCAGCAGCCAAGCTTGGGGGACAGCAACCTACGAGCAGTACTTC.

The chain combines TRBV15 with TRBJ2-3; D remains ambiguous. Trimming stripped 7 bases from V and 4 bases from J, with 12 bases between. Germline lookup yields CDR1 LNHNV and CDR2 YYDKDF (reference sequence). There are 13 residues in the CDR3. For the CDR3, the DNA is TGTGCCACCACTGCCCCTCCTGCAGATACGCAGTATTTT. Translation gives CATTAPPADTQYF. Looking up the rest from reference TRBV15 and TRBJ2-3 gives the full variable domain: DAMVIQNPRYQVTQFGKPVTLSCSQTLNHNVMYWYQQKSSQAPKLLFHYYDKDFNNEADTPDNFQSRRPNTSFCFLDIRSPGLGDTAMYLCATTAPPADTQYFGPGTRLTVL.

This clone has a single count. This chain connects TRBV14 to TRBJ2-1; D remains unclear. The CDR3 is 15 amino acids. Germline V gene data show CDR1 as SGHDN and CDR2 as FVKESK. V shed 2 bases and J shed 3 bases, with 11 bases lying between them. CDR3 loop: CASSQQGRGYNEQFF. CDR3 nucleotide sequence: TGTGCCAGCAGCCAACAAGGCAGAGGCTACAATGAGCAGTTCTTC.

On this clone itself: An end of the junction does not agree with germline; a read error may underlie this. This rearrangement joins TRBV5-6 to TRBJ2-5, with 10 bases identical to TRBD2. Germline V CDR1 and CDR2: SGHDT, YYEEEE. The CDR3 totals 15 residues. CDR3 sequence (DNA): TGTGCCCGCAGCGGGGGGGCCGGGGGGGGAGAGACCCAGTACTTC. Its protein product is CARSGGAGGGETQYF. Looking up the rest from reference TRBV5-6 and TRBJ2-5 gives the full variable domain: DAGVTQSPTHLIKTRGQQVTLRCSPKSGHDTVSWYQQALGQGPQFIFQYYEEEERQRGNFPDRFSGHQFPNYSSELNVNALLLGDSALYLCARSGGAGGGETQYFGPGTRLLVL.

The chain links TRBV5-8 to TRBJ2-1; D gene ambiguous. Germline V gene data show CDR1 as SGHTS and CDR2 as YDEGEE. Trimming pared 0 bases from V and 6 bases from J, leaving 4 bases between. The CDR3 is 12 amino acids. CDR3 nucleotide sequence: TGTGCCAGCAGCTTGGTTCGCAATGAGCAGTTCTTC. Amino acid sequence: CASSLVRNEQFF.

The rearrangement joins TRBV7-9 to TRBJ2-5; 7 nucleotides agree with TRBD2. In germline, CDR1 is SEHNR, CDR2 FQNEAQ (reference sequence). Trimming took 5 bases from V and 5 from J; bases not matched to a gene: 11. This CDR3 region has 15 residues. The CDR3 protein is CASSPRGGGPETQYF. The CDR3 DNA reads TGTGCCAGCAGCCCACGTGGGGGGGGTCCGGAGACCCAGTACTTC. Supplemented by reference TRBV7-9 and TRBJ2-5, the full variable domain reads DTGVSQNPRHKITKRGQNVTFRCDPISEHNRLYWYRQTLGQGPEFLTYFQNEAQLEKSRLLSDRFSAERPKGSFSTLEIQRTEQGDSAMYLCASSPRGGGPETQYFGPGTRLLVL.

The chain couples TRBV4-2 to TRBJ2-3; TRBD2 agrees at 8 bases. Germline loops: CDR1 LGHNA, CDR2 YNFKEQ. The CDR3 length is 18 residues. V was clipped by 6 bases and J by 5 bases; unmatched bases: 19. CDR3 DNA: TGTGCCAGCAGTCCGGCAACTAGCGGAGCGCCCGGGGGAGATACGCAGTATTTT. It is translated as CASSPATSGAPGGDTQYF.

This clone was detected once. The chain uses TRBV7-2 and TRBJ1-4, with D possibly TRBD1 on 5 matching bases. V lost 1 base and J 5 bases, leaving 14 bases between the germline ends. Germline V gene lookup returns CDR1 SGHTA and CDR2 FQGNSA. CDR3 size: 16 residues. CDR3 in DNA: TGTGCCAGCAGCTTAGGGGGGACGGTCTCGAATGAAAAACTGTTTTTT. Its protein product is CASSLGGTVSNEKLFF.

This clone has only a few counts. V and J are TRBV4-1 and TRBJ2-5; 8 positions match TRBD1. Losses at the gene ends were 4 bases for V and 3 bases for J; bases not matched to a gene: 10. Germline loops: CDR1 MGHRA, CDR2 YSYEKL. The CDR3 has 16 amino acids. In nucleotides, the CDR3 is TGCGCCAGCAGCCCCTACTCGGCGACAGGGGAAGAGACCCAGTACTTC. Translation gives CASSPYSATGEETQYF.

This clone was seen only a few times. The same CDR3 also results from other DNA sequences found in this sample. The chain joins TRBV11-2 to TRBJ2-5; D is undetermined. This CDR3 contains 12 residues. The germline V and J ends were trimmed by 0 bases and 5 bases, with 4 bases remaining between them. CDR1 is SGHAT, CDR2 FQNNGV, per germline. As DNA, the CDR3 is TGTGCCAGCAGCTTAGAGTCCGAGACCCAGTACTTC. This translates into CASSLESETQYF.

The chain has TRBV12-5 and TRBJ2-6; D uncertain. Germline V lookup: CDR1 LGHNT, CDR2 FRNRAP. Trimming removed 3 bases at V and 2 bases at J, with 5 bases between. The CDR3 covers 14 residues. Here the CDR3 reads CASGLEAGANVLTF. In DNA, the CDR3 is TGTGCTAGTGGTTTAGAGGCTGGGGCCAACGTCCTGACTTTC. The full variable domain, in which reference TRBV12-5 and TRBJ2-6 provide the parts outside the CDR3, is DARVTQTPRHKVTEMGQEVTMRCQPILGHNTVFWYRQTMMQGLELLAYFRNRAPLDDSGMPKDRFSAEMPDATLATLKIQPSEPRDSAVYFCASGLEAGANVLTFGAGSRLTVL.

The rearrangement links TRBV6-6 to TRBJ1-4; D not certain. The CDR3 loop spans 11 amino acids. The V end was cut by 2 bases, the J end by 15 bases, with 10 bases between. The germline CDR1 and CDR2 sequences are MNHNY and SVGAGI (reference sequence). The CDR3 DNA reads TGTGCCAGCAGTTACGGGATCACCTTGTTTTTT. Protein: CASSYGITLFF.

With regard to this clone: This same CDR3 is encoded by further DNA sequences in the sample. The gene calls are TRBV11-1 and TRBJ1-6; 8 positions match TRBD1. J lost 7 bases, V lost 5 bases, and 10 bases had no gene match. Germline V CDR1 and CDR2: SGHAT, FQDESV (reference sequence). This CDR3 is built from 16 residues. CDR3 nucleotide sequence: TGTGCCAGCAGCCCACAGGGGGATCGAGAAAATTCACCCCTCCACTTT. Its translation: CASSPQGDRENSPLHF.

The chain is built from TRBV15 and TRBJ2-1; possibly TRBD1 for D (5 bases). V lost 5 bases and J 6 bases, leaving 17 bases between the germline ends. The CDR3 has 15 residues. Germline V gene lookup returns CDR1 LNHNV and CDR2 YYDKDF (reference sequence). The CDR3 protein is CATSSPGAGRNEQFF. In nucleotides, the CDR3 is TGTGCCACCAGCTCTCCTGGGGCAGGGCGCAATGAGCAGTTCTTC.

The V call is TRBV10-3, the J call TRBJ1-4; D remains unclear. Per germline, CDR1 ENHRY and CDR2 SYGVKD. CDR3 length equals 14 residues. V shed 2 bases and J shed 10 bases, with 14 bases lying between them. The CDR3 DNA reads TGTGCCATCAGTGAGAGCAATCCCCTACCAAAACTGTTTTTT. Its protein is CAISESNPLPKLFF.